The rows below give T cell receptor beta chains drawn from one sample of a study of cytomegalovirus exposure and HLA in healthy donors. Here immunoSEQ multiplex PCR was the method, and the copy in TCRdb shows in-frame clones only, minus some. The data hold a few hundred thousand clones, with approximately 80% observed a single time. Sequenced sample: PBMCs. These receptors came from a woman in her twenties or thirties in good health and CMV-seropositive. Each CDR3 is given with its conserved first and last residue. A D gene is named only where the DNA matches it firmly. Not every row has a clone size; where given, it reads once, few, many or a size class.

D gene	V gene	clone size	J gene	CDR3 protein	CDR3 DNA
TRBD2	TRBV6-1	NA	TRBJ2-1	CASSEAAGGYNEQFF	TGTGCCAGCAGTGAAGCGGCGGGAGGTTACAATGAGCAGTTCTTC
NA	TRBV6-6	NA	TRBJ1-5	CASTSAGGAGQPQHF	TGTGCCAGCACTTCGGCGGGGGGGGCCGGTCAGCCCCAGCATTTT
NA	TRBV29-1	once	TRBJ2-5	CSVWKPGTQETQYF	TGCAGCGTTTGGAAGCCCGGGACCCAAGAGACCCAGTACTTC
NA	TRBV29-1	NA	TRBJ1-2	CSVEDTNNYGYTF	TGCAGCGTTGAGGACACCAATAACTATGGCTACACCTTC
NA	TRBV9	NA	TRBJ1-1	CASSVVRANTEAFF	TGTGCCAGCAGCGTAGTACGGGCCAACACTGAAGCTTTCTTT
TRBD1	TRBV5-1	few	TRBJ2-1	CASSEEGASYNEQFF	TGCGCCAGCAGCGAAGAGGGGGCCTCCTACAATGAGCAGTTCTTC
TRBD1	TRBV30	NA	TRBJ2-1	CAWSPPDRGTYNEQFF	TGTGCCTGGAGTCCTCCGGACAGGGGAACCTACAATGAGCAGTTCTTC
TRBD2	TRBV7-6	once	TRBJ2-7	CASSLGTSSIDEQYF	TGTGCCAGCAGCTTAGGGACTAGCAGTATAGACGAGCAGTACTTC
TRBD1	TRBV2	NA	TRBJ1-2	CASSEQGTGRSYTF	TGTGCCAGCAGTGAACAGGGGACAGGTAGAAGCTACACCTTC
NA	TRBV30	NA	TRBJ1-1	CAWRGPLGTHTEAFF	TGTGCCTGGAGGGGACCTCTAGGTACACACACTGAAGCTTTCTTT
TRBD1	TRBV5-4	NA	TRBJ1-1	CASSRGQGVNTEAFF	TGTGCCAGCAGCCGGGGACAGGGGGTGAACACTGAAGCTTTCTTT
NA	TRBV10-3	NA	TRBJ2-7	CAISDRDTSGQYF	TGTGCCATCAGCGACCGGGACACCTCAGGGCAGTACTTC
NA	TRBV2	NA	TRBJ1-2	CASRNPARGGGYTF	TGTGCCAGCAGGAACCCTGCAAGGGGAGGTGGCTACACCTTC
NA	TRBV27	NA	TRBJ2-1	CAAARRAYNEQFF	TGTGCCGCTGCACGCAGAGCCTACAATGAGCAGTTCTTC
TRBD1	TRBV19	NA	TRBJ2-7	CASGRDRVDEQYF	TGTGCCAGTGGGAGGGACAGGGTAGACGAGCAGTACTTC
TRBD1	TRBV6-5	NA	TRBJ1-1	CASSSGQAGYTEAFF	TGTGCCAGCAGTTCAGGACAGGCAGGTTACACTGAAGCTTTCTTT
NA	TRBV5-4	NA	TRBJ2-3	CASSGSGRGTDTQYF	TGTGCCAGCAGCGGTAGCGGAAGAGGCACAGATACGCAGTATTTT
TRBD1	TRBV29-1	NA	TRBJ1-4	CSVEVGGDEKLFF	TGCAGCGTTGAAGTAGGGGGCGATGAAAAACTGTTTTTT
NA	TRBV13	NA	TRBJ1-1	CASSSPKGSEAFF	TGTGCCAGCAGTAGCCCCAAAGGTTCTGAAGCTTTCTTT